A selection of T cell receptor beta chains follows, all from one sample in a study of blood T cell repertoires in COVID-19. Profiling relied on immunoSEQ multiplex PCR, and the TCRdb table lists in-frame clones only, not all of them. The sample yields some 41,000 clones, around 82% seen once. The source material was peripheral blood. These receptors came from a man aged 40-55 years with active or convalescent COVID-19. The conserved cysteine and the conserved F or W are not part of the CDR3 here.

v_gene	j_gene	CDR3aa
TRBV11-3	TRBJ2-5	ASSLGYGPGETQY
TRBV27	TRBJ2-1	ASRAEIHNEQF
TRBV30	TRBJ2-1	AFLSVPSYNEQF
TRBV4-1	TRBJ1-2	ASSQERSGGYGYT
TRBV11-2	TRBJ1-2	ASSPTDRVGNGYT
TRBV7-6	TRBJ1-1	ASSSPGGRANTEAF
TRBV4-1	TRBJ1-1	ASSTMRDTEAF
TRBV13	TRBJ1-2	ASSLSLGYT
TRBV11-2	TRBJ1-1	ASSLQVMTEAF
TRBV7-2	TRBJ1-5	ASSLKTGGYQPQH
TRBV11-2	TRBJ1-6	ASSLDRQGALSPLH
TRBV5-4	TRBJ2-7	ASSSSIAGGPYEQY
TRBV7-9	TRBJ1-3	ASSLVQGYSGNTIY
TRBV13	TRBJ2-1	ASSLGLAGFDEQF
TRBV2	TRBJ1-3	ASSLRGSGNTIY
TRBV5-1	TRBJ2-2	ASSSPGGPTGELF
TRBV6-6	TRBJ1-4	ASSYRTPTTNEKLF
TRBV28	TRBJ1-4	ASSLEEGLSLGEKLF
TRBV2	TRBJ2-1	ASSEPGEGDEQF
TRBV4-1	TRBJ2-2	ASSPLNTGELF
TRBV6-5	TRBJ2-3	ASRKPNADTQY
TRBV20-1	TRBJ2-7	SAGSAYEQY
TRBV6-4	TRBJ2-1	ASSDWGSGLYNEQF
TRBV27	TRBJ1-2	ASSLVGSGDYGYT
TRBV5-5	TRBJ2-7	ASSSARYGEQY
TRBV7-9	TRBJ2-5	ASSPTMYNQETQY
TRBV4-1	TRBJ2-4	ASSQERSSGGAENIQY
TRBV24-1	TRBJ2-5	ATGTGGGETQY
TRBV7-6	TRBJ2-7	ASSLVPRGPEQY
TRBV24-1	TRBJ1-1	ATRGTGETEAF
TRBV7-2	TRBJ1-5	ASSPGGPEPQH
TRBV11-2	TRBJ2-7	ASSLGDNYEQY
TRBV5-1	TRBJ1-1	ASSSGTGGFPTEAF
TRBV15	TRBJ1-6	ATSRDQGNNSPLH
TRBV3-1/TRBV3-2	TRBJ2-6	ASSPRAPGTGANVLT
TRBV19	TRBJ2-7	ASSMRQGYEQY
TRBV4-1	TRBJ1-2	ASSQGAPGTAINYGYT
TRBV4-3	TRBJ1-1	ASSQNRGNTEAF
TRBV19	TRBJ1-2	ASSGRQGEYGYT
TRBV25-1	TRBJ1-6	ASSGQTGVGSPLH
TRBV24-1	TRBJ2-7	ATSEGQGAYEQY
TRBV4-1	TRBJ1-5	ASSQTGGYNQPQH
TRBV4-1	TRBJ1-6	ASSQTPEIYNSPLH
TRBV5-6	TRBJ1-4	ASSSIQGYEKLF
TRBV10-2	TRBJ1-1	ASSSQGRTEAF
TRBV27	TRBJ1-2	ASSFGQGYGYT
TRBV6-2/TRBV6-3	TRBJ1-3	ASSYSGSPGNTIY